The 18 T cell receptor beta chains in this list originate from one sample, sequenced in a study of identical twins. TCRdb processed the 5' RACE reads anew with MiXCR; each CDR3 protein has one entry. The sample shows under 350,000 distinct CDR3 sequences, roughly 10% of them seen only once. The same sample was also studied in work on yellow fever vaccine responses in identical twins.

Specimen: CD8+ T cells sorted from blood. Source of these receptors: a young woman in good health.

CDR3 amino acids: CASRGDRGGLAGNTGAGELFF. For the CDR3, the DNA is TGTGCCAGTAGGGGGGACAGGGGAGGACTAGCGGGGAACACCGGTGCCGGGGAGCTGTTTTTT. This chain joins TRBV19 and TRBJ2-2, with TRBD2 matching 12 bases. This CDR3 spans 21 amino acids. CDR1 is LNHDA, CDR2 SQIVND, per germline (reference sequence). With 6 bases clipped from V and 6 bases from J, the junction kept 23 bases outside the gene matches.

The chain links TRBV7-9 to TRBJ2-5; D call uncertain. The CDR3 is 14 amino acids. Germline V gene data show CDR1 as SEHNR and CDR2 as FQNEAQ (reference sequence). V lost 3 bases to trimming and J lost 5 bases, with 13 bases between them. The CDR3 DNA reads TGTGCCAGCAGCTTGGTCGGGTTTTTGGAGACCCAGTACTTC. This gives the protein CASSLVGFLETQYF.

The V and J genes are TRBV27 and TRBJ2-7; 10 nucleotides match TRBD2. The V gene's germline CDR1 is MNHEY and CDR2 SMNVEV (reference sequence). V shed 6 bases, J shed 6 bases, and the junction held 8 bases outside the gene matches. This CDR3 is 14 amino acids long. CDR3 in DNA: TGTGCCAGCAGCTCAGCGGGAGGGCCCCTCGAGCAGTACTTC. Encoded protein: CASSSAGGPLEQYF.

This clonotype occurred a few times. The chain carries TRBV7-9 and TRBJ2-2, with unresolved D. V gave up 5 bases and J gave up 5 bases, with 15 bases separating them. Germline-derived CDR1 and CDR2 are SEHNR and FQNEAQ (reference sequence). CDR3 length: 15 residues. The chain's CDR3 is CASSPLTARTGELFF. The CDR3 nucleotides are TGTGCCAGCAGCCCCCTTACGGCTAGAACCGGGGAGCTGTTTTTT. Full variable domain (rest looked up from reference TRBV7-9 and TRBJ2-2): DTGVSQNPRHKITKRGQNVTFRCDPISEHNRLYWYRQTLGQGPEFLTYFQNEAQLEKSRLLSDRFSAERPKGSFSTLEIQRTEQGDSAMYLCASSPLTARTGELFFGEGSRLTVL.

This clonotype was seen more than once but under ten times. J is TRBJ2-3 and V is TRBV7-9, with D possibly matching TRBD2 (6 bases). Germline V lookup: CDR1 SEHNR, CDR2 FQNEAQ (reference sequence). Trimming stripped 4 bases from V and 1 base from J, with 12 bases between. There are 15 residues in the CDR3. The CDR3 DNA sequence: TGTGCCAGCAGCTGGACGGGAGCTGGCACAGATACGCAGTATTTT. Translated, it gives CASSWTGAGTDTQYF.

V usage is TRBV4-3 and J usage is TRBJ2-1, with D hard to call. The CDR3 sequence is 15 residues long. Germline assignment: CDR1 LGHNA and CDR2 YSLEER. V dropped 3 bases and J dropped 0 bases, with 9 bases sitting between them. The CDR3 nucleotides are TGCGCCAGCAGCCAGGGAATTAGCTCCTACAATGAGCAGTTCTTC. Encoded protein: CASSQGISSYNEQFF.

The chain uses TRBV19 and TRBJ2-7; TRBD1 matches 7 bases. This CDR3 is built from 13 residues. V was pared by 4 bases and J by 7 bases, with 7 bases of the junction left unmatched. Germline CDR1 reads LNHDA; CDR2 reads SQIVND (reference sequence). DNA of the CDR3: TGTGCCAGTAGTACGACAGGGATTGGGGAGCAGTACTTC. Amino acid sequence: CASSTTGIGEQYF.

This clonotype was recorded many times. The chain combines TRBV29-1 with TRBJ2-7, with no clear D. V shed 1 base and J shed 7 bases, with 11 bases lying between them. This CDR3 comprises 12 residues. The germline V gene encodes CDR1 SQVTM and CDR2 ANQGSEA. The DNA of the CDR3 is TGCAGCGTTGAAGGTCTTGGGTATGAGCAGTACTTC. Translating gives CSVEGLGYEQYF.

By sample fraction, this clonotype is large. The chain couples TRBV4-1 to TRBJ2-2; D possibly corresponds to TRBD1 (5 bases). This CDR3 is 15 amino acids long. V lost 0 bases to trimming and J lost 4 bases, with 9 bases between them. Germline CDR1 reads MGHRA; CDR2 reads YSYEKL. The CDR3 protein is CASSQDRQITGELFF. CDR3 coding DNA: TGCGCCAGCAGCCAAGATAGACAGATCACCGGGGAGCTGTTTTTT.

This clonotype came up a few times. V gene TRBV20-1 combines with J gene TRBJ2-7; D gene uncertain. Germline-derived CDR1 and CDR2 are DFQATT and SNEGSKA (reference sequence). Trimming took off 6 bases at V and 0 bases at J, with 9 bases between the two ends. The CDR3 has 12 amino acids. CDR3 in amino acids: CSAHTGSYEQYF. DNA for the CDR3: TGCAGTGCCCACACGGGCTCCTACGAGCAGTACTTC.

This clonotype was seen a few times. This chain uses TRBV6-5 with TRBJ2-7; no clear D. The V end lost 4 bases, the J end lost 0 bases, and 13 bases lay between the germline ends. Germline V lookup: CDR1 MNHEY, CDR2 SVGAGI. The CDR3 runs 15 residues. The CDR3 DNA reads TGTGCCAGCAGTTTAAGTCTCCCGCCCTCCTACGAGCAGTACTTC. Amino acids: CASSLSLPPSYEQYF.

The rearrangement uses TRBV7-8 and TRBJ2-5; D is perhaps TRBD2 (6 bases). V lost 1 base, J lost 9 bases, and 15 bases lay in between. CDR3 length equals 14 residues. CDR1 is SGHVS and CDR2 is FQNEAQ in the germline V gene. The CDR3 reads CASSLGGGPKAQYF. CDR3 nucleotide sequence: TGTGCCAGCAGCTTAGGGGGAGGCCCCAAGGCCCAGTACTTC.

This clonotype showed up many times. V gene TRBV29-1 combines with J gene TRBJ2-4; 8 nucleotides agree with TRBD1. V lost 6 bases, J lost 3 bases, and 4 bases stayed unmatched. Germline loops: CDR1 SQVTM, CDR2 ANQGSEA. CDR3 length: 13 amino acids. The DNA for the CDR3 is TGCAGCGTCCAGGACAGGGACAAAAACATTCAGTACTTC. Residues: CSVQDRDKNIQYF.

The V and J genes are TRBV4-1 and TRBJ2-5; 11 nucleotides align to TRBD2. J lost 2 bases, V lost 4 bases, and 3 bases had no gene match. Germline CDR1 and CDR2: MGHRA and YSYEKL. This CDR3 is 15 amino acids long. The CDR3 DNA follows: TGCGCCAGCAGCCTACGACTAGCGGGGCAAGAGACCCAGTACTTC. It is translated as CASSLRLAGQETQYF.

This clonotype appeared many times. CDR3 sequence (DNA): TGTGCCAGCAGTTCCACCGGGACTACAGACAATGAGCAGTTCTTC. Its translation: CASSSTGTTDNEQFF. J is TRBJ2-1 and V is TRBV12-3 or TRBV12-4; TRBD2 matches at 7 bases. There are 15 residues in the CDR3. Trimming cost V 4 bases and J 5 bases; bases outside gene matches: 8.

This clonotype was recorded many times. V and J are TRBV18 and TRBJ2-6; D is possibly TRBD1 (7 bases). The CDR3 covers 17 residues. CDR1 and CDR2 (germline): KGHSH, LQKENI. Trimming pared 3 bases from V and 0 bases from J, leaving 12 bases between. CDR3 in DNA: TGTGCCAGCTCACCCCAGGGGGGTCTCTCTGGGGCCAACGTCCTGACTTTC. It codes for CASSPQGGLSGANVLTF.

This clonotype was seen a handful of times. The CDR3 DNA reads as TGTGCCAGCAGTTACCAGGATAATCTAGCCAAAAACATTCAGTACTTC. Its protein is CASSYQDNLAKNIQYF. The chain employs TRBV27 and TRBJ2-4; no clear D gene. Germline CDR1 MNHEY, CDR2 SMNVEV (reference sequence). The CDR3 is 16 residues long. V lost 4 bases and J 0 bases, leaving 13 bases between the germline ends.

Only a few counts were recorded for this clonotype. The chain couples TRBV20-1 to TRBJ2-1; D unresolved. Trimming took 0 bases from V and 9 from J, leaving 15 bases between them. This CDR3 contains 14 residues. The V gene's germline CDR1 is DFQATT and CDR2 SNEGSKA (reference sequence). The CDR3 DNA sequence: TGCAGTGCTAGAGATTGGGGTCGGCTGGGTGAGCAGTTCTTC. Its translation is CSARDWGRLGEQFF.